The 18 T cell receptor beta chains in this list originate from one sample, sequenced in a study of OX40 agonist ivuxolimab in advanced cancers. Generated by immunoSEQ multiplex PCR, the TCRdb table keeps only in-frame clones and is missing some. Of some 40,000 clones listed, 60% to 85% are singletons. The input for sequencing was CD4+ or CD8+ T cells sorted from blood, taken in a trial of the OX40 agonist ivuxolimab. The receptors derive from an adult with an advanced solid tumor such as melanoma, head and neck, liver or kidney cancer.

The gene calls are TRBV28 and TRBJ1-5, with D unclear. The V gene's germline CDR1 is MDHEN and CDR2 SYDVKM. Trimming cost V 5 bases and J 0 bases, with 20 bases left between them. CDR3 size: 18 residues. The CDR3 here is CASSSVGSWTYSNQPQHF. The CDR3 DNA reads as TGTGCCAGCAGTAGCGTAGGGTCCTGGACGTATAGCAATCAGCCCCAGCATTTT.

The rearrangement links TRBV18 to TRBJ1-6, with a possible D match to TRBD1 (6 bases). The germline V and J ends were trimmed by 4 bases and 7 bases, with 17 bases remaining between them. Germline CDR1 reads KGHSH; CDR2 reads LQKENI. The CDR3 extends over 16 amino acids. CDR3 in amino acids: CASSLTRQEINSPLHF. CDR3 nucleotide sequence: TGTGCCAGCTCACTAACTCGACAGGAAATAAATTCACCCCTCCACTTT.

The gene calls are TRBV19 and TRBJ1-5; no clear D gene. V dropped 7 bases and J dropped 0 bases, with 13 bases sitting between them. CDR3 length: 15 residues. CDR1 and CDR2 from the germline V gene are LNHDA and SQIVND (reference sequence). The CDR3 loop reads CASTRWGNSNQPQHF. In nucleotides, the CDR3 is TGTGCCAGTACACGGTGGGGAAATAGCAATCAGCCCCAGCATTTT.

This chain links TRBV19 with TRBJ2-1; D gene unclear. CDR3 length equals 13 residues. Trimming removed 5 bases at V and 5 bases at J, with 10 bases between. Germline-derived CDR1 and CDR2 are LNHDA and SQIVND (reference sequence). The CDR3 here is CASSPLFDNEQFF. The CDR3 DNA is TGTGCCAGTAGTCCCCTATTTGACAATGAGCAGTTCTTC.

This clone was detected a few times. The chain joins TRBV19 to TRBJ2-1, with 7 bases identical to TRBD1. The junction had 10 bases not matched to a gene; V was cut back by 5 bases and J by 12 bases. CDR1 and CDR2 from the germline V gene are LNHDA and SQIVND (reference sequence). CDR3 length: 13 residues. CDR3 protein: CASSPSDRPLQFF. In DNA, the CDR3 is TGTGCCAGTAGTCCATCGGACAGGCCACTGCAGTTCTTC.

This rearrangement joins TRBV19 to TRBJ1-2, with D perhaps matching TRBD1 (5 bases). Trimming shortened V by 1 base and J by 7 bases, and 16 bases separated the two germline ends. CDR1 LNHDA and CDR2 SQIVND come from the germline V gene (reference sequence). This CDR3 comprises 15 residues. CDR3 nucleotide sequence: TGTGCCAGTAGTATAGGGGACCGGCTGAGAAGTGGCTACACCTTC. This gives the protein CASSIGDRLRSGYTF.

The rearrangement links TRBV7-2 to TRBJ2-5, with 7 bases that match TRBD2. This CDR3 is 14 amino acids long. In germline, CDR1 is SGHTA, CDR2 FQGNSA. V was clipped by 6 bases and J by 1 base; unmatched bases: 5. The chain's CDR3 is CASSPGGTQETQYF. CDR3 nucleotides: TGTGCCAGCAGTCCCGGGGGGACCCAAGAGACCCAGTACTTC.

The chain combines TRBV5-1 with TRBJ2-7; 9 bases are a match to TRBD1. J gave up 3 bases and V 5 bases, and 3 bases lay outside the gene matches. CDR3 size: 13 residues. Germline values: CDR1 SGHRS, CDR2 YFSETQ. In nucleotides, the CDR3 is TGCGCCAGCAGAGGGACAGGGAACTACGAGCAGTACTTC. Amino acid sequence: CASRGTGNYEQYF. The variable domain in full, completed from reference TRBV5-1 and TRBJ2-7, reads KAGVTQTPRYLIKTRGQQVTLSCSPISGHRSVSWYQQTPGQGLQFLFEYFSETQRNKGNFPGRFSGRQFSNSRSEMNVSTLELGDSALYLCASRGTGNYEQYFGPGTRLTVT.

The chain has TRBV27 and TRBJ2-1; possibly TRBD2 for D (6 bases). Germline V lookup: CDR1 MNHEY, CDR2 SMNVEV (reference sequence). The CDR3 spans 14 residues. Trimming pared 4 bases from V and 9 bases from J, leaving 16 bases between. The CDR3 reads CASSSVGGGSEQFF. The CDR3 bases are TGTGCCAGCAGTTCTGTGGGAGGAGGAAGTGAGCAGTTCTTC.

The J gene is TRBJ2-7, the V gene TRBV6-5; TRBD2 aligns across 12 bases. The CDR3 has 14 residues. The V gene end was trimmed by 8 bases and the J gene end by 4 bases; junction bases not matched to a gene: 6. Germline V gives CDR1 MNHEY, CDR2 SVGAGI. The CDR3 nucleotides are TGTGCCAGCCGGCAGACTAGCGGGAGTTACGAGCAGTACTTC. Translated, it gives CASRQTSGSYEQYF.

This clone was found once. The chain employs TRBV7-9 and TRBJ2-2; a possible D gene is TRBD1 (6 bases). Per the germline V gene, CDR1 is SEHNR and CDR2 is FQNEAQ (reference sequence). With 5 bases removed from V and 5 bases from J, the gap between germline ends came to 18 bases. CDR3 length: 16 amino acids. This chain's CDR3 is CASSTHRVGTTGELFF. CDR3 DNA: TGTGCCAGCAGCACTCACAGGGTGGGAACTACCGGGGAGCTGTTTTTT.

The CDR3 reads CAIRKQGADVTEAFF. CDR3 bases: TGTGCCATCAGAAAACAGGGGGCAGACGTCACTGAAGCTTTCTTT. J is TRBJ1-1 and V is TRBV10-3, with 9 positions matching TRBD1. CDR1 and CDR2 from the germline V gene are ENHRY and SYGVKD. V shed 6 bases and J 4 bases; nucleotides not matched to a gene: 9. The CDR3 has 15 residues.

V gene TRBV7-9 combines with J gene TRBJ2-7, with 7 positions matching TRBD2. The CDR3 loop spans 13 amino acids. Germline lookup yields CDR1 SEHNR and CDR2 FQNEAQ (reference sequence). The junction had 9 bases not matched to a gene; V was cut back by 6 bases and J by 7 bases. In DNA, the CDR3 is TGTGCCAGCAGGGGGCTGGGAGCGGGGGAGCAGTACTTC. It codes for CASRGLGAGEQYF.

The rearrangement links TRBV10-1 to TRBJ1-1; possible D gene TRBD1, 5 bases. V lost 6 bases to trimming and J lost 0 bases, with 8 bases between them. Germline V gene lookup returns CDR1 WNHNN and CDR2 SYGVQD (reference sequence). CDR3 length: 13 residues. CDR3 in DNA: TGCGCCAGCAGCGGACATATGAACACTGAAGCTTTCTTT. It is translated as CASSGHMNTEAFF.

The V call is TRBV28, the J call TRBJ1-3, with D hard to call. Germline CDR1 and CDR2: MDHEN and SYDVKM. The CDR3 contains 15 residues. Trimming removed 7 bases from V and 0 bases from J, with 13 bases in between. CDR3 in DNA: TGTGCCAGCATTTTGCGGACGGGCTCTGGAAACACCATATATTTT. Translated, it gives CASILRTGSGNTIYF. The full variable domain, completed using reference TRBV28 and TRBJ1-3, is DVKVTQSSRYLVKRTGEKVFLECVQDMDHENMFWYRQDPGLGLRLIYFSYDVKMKEKGDIPEGYSVSREKKERFSLILESASTNQTSMYLCASILRTGSGNTIYFGEGSWLTVV.

This chain joins TRBV5-1 and TRBJ2-3, with 9 bases aligning to TRBD1. J lost 3 bases, V lost 4 bases, and 3 bases had no gene match. This CDR3 is built from 14 residues. The germline V gene encodes CDR1 SGHRS and CDR2 YFSETQ. The CDR3, as DNA: TGCGCCAGCAGCCACGGGACAGGGACAGATACGCAGTATTTT. Protein product: CASSHGTGTDTQYF.

J is TRBJ2-1 and V is TRBV5-1, with TRBD2 matching 8 bases. V shed 2 bases and J 0 bases; nucleotides not matched to a gene: 4. The germline gives CDR1 SGHRS, CDR2 YFSETQ. CDR3 length: 16 residues. The CDR3, as DNA: TGCGCCAGCAGCTTCACTAGCGGAGTCTCCTACAATGAGCAGTTCTTC. Amino acids: CASSFTSGVSYNEQFF.

This clone is labeled medium-sized (0.01 to 0.1%). V is TRBV18 and J is TRBJ2-2, with D perhaps TRBD1 (5 bases). The CDR3 runs 13 residues. Germline CDR1 KGHSH, CDR2 LQKENI. With 5 bases removed from V and 6 bases from J, the gap between germline ends came to 10 bases. CDR3 coding DNA: TGTGCCAGCTCAAGTTCAGGGCCCGGGGAGCTGTTTTTT. It specifies CASSSSGPGELFF.